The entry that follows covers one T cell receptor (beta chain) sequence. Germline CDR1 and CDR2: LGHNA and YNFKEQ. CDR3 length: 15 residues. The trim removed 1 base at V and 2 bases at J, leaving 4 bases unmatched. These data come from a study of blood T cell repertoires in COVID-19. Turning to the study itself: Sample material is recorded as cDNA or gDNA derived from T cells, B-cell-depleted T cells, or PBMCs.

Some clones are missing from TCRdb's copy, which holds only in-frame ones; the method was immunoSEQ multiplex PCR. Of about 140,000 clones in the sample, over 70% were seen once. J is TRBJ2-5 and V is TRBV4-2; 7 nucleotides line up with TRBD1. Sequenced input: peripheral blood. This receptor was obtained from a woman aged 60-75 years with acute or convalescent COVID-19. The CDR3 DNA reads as TGTGCCAGCAGCCAAGGGACAGGTCTTCAAGAGACCCAGTACTTC. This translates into CASSQGTGLQETQYF.